The rows below give T cell receptor beta chains drawn from one sample of a study of T cell responses to AZD1222 COVID-19 vaccine. Produced via immunoSEQ multiplex PCR; TCRdb's table is partial and in-frame only. The data hold some 150,000 clones, with over 90% observed a single time. Specimen: peripheral blood, collected on day 0 of AZD1222 vaccination. The receptors here all came from an adult in good health. CDR3s include the opening cysteine and the closing phenylalanine or tryptophan.

j_call cdr3_length v_call cdr3_aa
TRBJ1-4 14 TRBV7-9 CASSLSGSGEKLFF
TRBJ1-6 13 TRBV7-2 CASSLAGGAPLHF
TRBJ1-2 17 TRBV6-2/TRBV6-3 CASSFRALRHLDYGYTF
TRBJ2-4 19 TRBV9 CASSEGASGGPLAKNIQYF
TRBJ1-6 15 TRBV7-8 CASSRTRDPLSPLHF
TRBJ2-3 16 TRBV10-3 CAISDLTSGNTDTQYF
TRBJ1-6 11 TRBV20-1 CSARQGPPLHF
TRBJ2-1 14 TRBV28 CASSPVRSYNEQFF
TRBJ1-2 14 TRBV7-2 CASSLEGTGDGYTF
TRBJ1-5 15 TRBV6-2/TRBV6-3 CASSYRWGSNQPQHF
TRBJ1-5 14 TRBV30 CAWSVGGLDQPQHF
TRBJ1-6 15 TRBV3-1/TRBV3-2 CASSHFGRVRSPLHF
TRBJ1-2 13 TRBV5-6 CASSRVADYGYTF
TRBJ2-7 13 TRBV14 CASNPGTSYEQYF
TRBJ1-1 16 TRBV6-6 CASSYPILGINTEAFF
TRBJ1-2 14 TRBV6-6 CASSFSTGTHGYTF
TRBJ2-2 13 TRBV6-4 CASSDSSTGELFF
TRBJ2-5 12 TRBV7-8 CASGAGAETQYF
TRBJ2-5 15 TRBV5-4 CASSLAINAEETQYF
TRBJ2-7 16 TRBV5-4 CASSLAGARKSYEQYF
TRBJ2-7 10 TRBV28 CASSGYEQYF
TRBJ2-7 16 TRBV19 CASSPGGLAGGYEQYF
TRBJ2-5 15 TRBV7-2 CASRGPGQRQETQYF
TRBJ1-6 15 TRBV27 CASSFTGTYNSPLHF
TRBJ1-1 11 TRBV20-1 CSASQGTEAFF
TRBJ2-7 15 TRBV4-1 CASSQVAGGGLEQYF
TRBJ2-7 13 TRBV11-3 CASSRDGAVEQYF
TRBJ1-4 15 TRBV4-2 CASSQDGGRGQRLFF